The 8 T cell receptor beta chains below all came from one sample that was sequenced in a study of cytomegalovirus exposure and HLA in healthy donors. Amplification used 60 Vbeta primers and 13 Jbeta primers. The method was immunoSEQ multiplex PCR; TCRdb's version includes in-frame clones alone and lacks a portion of them. The data show roughly 150,000 clones, over 50% seen once. What was sequenced was PBMCs. The receptors were sampled from a human donor in good health.

CDR3 in amino acids: CASSFAGGSSYNEQFF. The CDR3 bases are TGCGCCAGCAGCTTTGCGGGAGGGAGCTCCTACAATGAGCAGTTCTTC. This rearrangement joins TRBV5-1 to TRBJ2-1; TRBD2 matches at 9 bases. Germline V gives CDR1 SGHRS, CDR2 YFSETQ. The CDR3 has 16 residues. The J segment lost 0 bases and the V segment lost 2 bases, leaving 3 bases of the junction unmatched.

The J gene is TRBJ2-1, the V gene TRBV19, with D maybe TRBD1 (6 bases). The CDR3 loop spans 14 amino acids. Looked up from germline, CDR1 is LNHDA and CDR2 is SQIVND (reference sequence). V was pared by 2 bases and J by 3 bases, with 8 bases between. Here the CDR3 DNA reads TGTGCCAGTAGTATACAGGACAGCTACAATGAGCAGTTCTTC. This codes for CASSIQDSYNEQFF. Supplemented by reference TRBV19 and TRBJ2-1, the full variable domain reads DGGITQSPKYLFRKEGQNVTLSCEQNLNHDAMYWYRQDPGQGLRLIYYSQIVNDFQKGDIAEGYSVSREKKESFPLTVTSAQKNPTAFYLCASSIQDSYNEQFFGPGTRLTVL.

The V gene is TRBV7-7, the J gene TRBJ2-1, with D perhaps TRBD1 (5 bases). Trimming took off 5 bases at V and 9 bases at J, with 14 bases between the two ends. The CDR3 is 13 residues long. Germline-derived CDR1 and CDR2 are SSHAT and FNYEAQ (reference sequence). The CDR3, as DNA: TGTGCCAGCAGCCGACTGGAGCAGGGTGAGCAGTTCTTC. Residues: CASSRLEQGEQFF.

The rearrangement links TRBV9 to TRBJ1-1, with a weak D call TRBD1 (6 bases). Per the germline V gene, CDR1 is SGDLS and CDR2 is YYNGEE. The CDR3 runs 15 residues. Trimming removed 4 bases at V and 3 bases at J, with 16 bases between. The CDR3 loop reads CASSPRQRQDTEAFF. The DNA for the CDR3 is TGTGCCAGCAGCCCCCGACAGAGACAGGACACTGAAGCTTTCTTT.

This clone occurred a few times. The chain has TRBV27 and TRBJ2-2; TRBD1 aligns across 10 bases. The V and J ends lost 4 bases and 1 base, in that order; junction bases with no gene match: 3. Germline CDR1 reads MNHEY; CDR2 reads SMNVEV (reference sequence). The CDR3 length is 16 residues. Here the CDR3 DNA reads TGTGCCAGCAGTTCGACAGGGGGCCTGAACACCGGGGAGCTGTTTTTT. Its translation is CASSSTGGLNTGELFF.

The CDR3 DNA is TGTGCCAGCAGCTTTGCGGGACAGGGCGAGAAACTGTTTTTT. Translating it yields CASSFAGQGEKLFF. The genes are TRBV7-9 and TRBJ1-4; 9 positions match TRBD1. The V and J ends lost 3 bases and 11 bases, in that order; junction bases with no gene match: 7. The germline V gene has CDR1 SEHNR and CDR2 FQNEAQ (reference sequence). The CDR3 has 14 amino acids.

The V gene is TRBV6-1, the J gene TRBJ2-1, with a possible D match to TRBD2 (5 bases). Looked up from germline, CDR1 is MNHNS and CDR2 is SASEGT. Trimming removed 11 bases at V and 6 bases at J, with 17 bases between. The CDR3 is 13 amino acids. CDR3 region: CARILVPSNEQFF. In DNA form, the CDR3 reads TGTGCCCGTATACTAGTTCCCTCCAATGAGCAGTTCTTC.

This clone was observed a few times. The rearrangement joins TRBV5-1 to TRBJ2-4, with TRBD2 identical over 7 bases. Germline CDR1 reads SGHRS; CDR2 reads YFSETQ. CDR3 size: 15 residues. V dropped 4 bases and J dropped 8; count of bases not matched to a gene: 12. The DNA of the CDR3 is TGCGCCAGCAGCCGGGGTGGGGGGGGAGAGGACATTCAGTACTTC. Translation gives CASSRGGGGEDIQYF.